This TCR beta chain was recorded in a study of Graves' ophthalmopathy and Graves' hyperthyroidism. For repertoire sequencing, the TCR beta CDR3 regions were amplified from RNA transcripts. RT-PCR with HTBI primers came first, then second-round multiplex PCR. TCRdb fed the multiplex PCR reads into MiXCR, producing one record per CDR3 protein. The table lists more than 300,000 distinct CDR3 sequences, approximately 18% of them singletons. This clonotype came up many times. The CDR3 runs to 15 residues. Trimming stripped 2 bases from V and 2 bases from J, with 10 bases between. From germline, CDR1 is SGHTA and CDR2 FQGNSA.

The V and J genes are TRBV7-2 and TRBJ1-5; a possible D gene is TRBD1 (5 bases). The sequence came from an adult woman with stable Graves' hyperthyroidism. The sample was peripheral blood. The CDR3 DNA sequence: TGTGCCAGCAGCTTATGGGGGGGAGGCAATCAGCCCCAGCATTTT. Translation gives CASSLWGGGNQPQHF.